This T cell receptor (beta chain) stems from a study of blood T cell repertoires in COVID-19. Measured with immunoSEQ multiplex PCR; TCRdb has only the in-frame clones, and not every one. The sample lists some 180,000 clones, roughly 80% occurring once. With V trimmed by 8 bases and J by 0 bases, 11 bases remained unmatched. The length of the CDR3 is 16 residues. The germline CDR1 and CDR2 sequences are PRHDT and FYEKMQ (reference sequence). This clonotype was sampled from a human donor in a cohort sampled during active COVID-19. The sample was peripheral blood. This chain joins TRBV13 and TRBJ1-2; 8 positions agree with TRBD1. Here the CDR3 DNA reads TGTGCCAGCCGATCCGGGACAGGCCTTCCTAACTATGGCTACACCTTC. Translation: CASRSGTGLPNYGYTF.